One sample yielded the 23 T cell receptor beta chains listed below, sequenced in a study of molecular identifiers for immune sequencing clone quantification. TCRdb reanalysed the PCR reads using MiXCR and keeps one entry per CDR3 protein. Of over 35,000 distinct CDR3 sequences listed, around a sixth are singletons. The sample comprised naive CD8+ T cells from blood, with Jurkat cell RNA spiked in. Subset: FACS-sorted CD8+CD4-CCR7+CD45RA+ naive T cells. These receptors came from a human donor in good health. Some libraries in this study had Jurkat cell RNA spiked in.

This clonotype has ten or more counts. The chain couples TRBV4-3 to TRBJ2-7; D may be TRBD1 (5 bases). Germline values: CDR1 LGHNA, CDR2 YSLEER. The CDR3 has 13 amino acids. Trimming cost V 5 bases and J 4 bases, with 12 bases left between them. CDR3 nucleotides: TGCGCCAGCAGCTACGGACATAAGTACGAGCAGTACTTC. Translation: CASSYGHKYEQYF.

This clonotype was recorded at least ten times. The rearrangement uses TRBV9 and TRBJ2-2, with D unclear. CDR1 SGDLS and CDR2 YYNGEE come from the germline V gene. Trimming pared 0 bases from V and 0 bases from J, leaving 9 bases between. The CDR3 is 16 residues long. As DNA, the CDR3 is TGTGCCAGCAGCGTAGCTTCCCAGCCGAACACCGGGGAGCTGTTTTTT. Translated, it gives CASSVASQPNTGELFF. The variable domain in full, with the rest retrieved from reference TRBV9 and TRBJ2-2, is DSGVTQTPKHLITATGQRVTLRCSPRSGDLSVYWYQQSLDQGLQFLIQYYNGEERAKGNILERFSAQQFPDLHSELNLSSLELGDSALYFCASSVASQPNTGELFFGEGSRLTVL.

This clonotype was seen more than once but under ten times. The J gene is TRBJ2-2, the V gene TRBV12-3 or TRBV12-4; 15 bases match TRBD2. The CDR3 totals 20 residues. With 6 bases clipped from V and 3 bases from J, the junction kept 14 bases outside the gene matches. Here the CDR3 reads CASRTTLGTSGRHDTGELFF. In nucleotides, the CDR3 is TGTGCCAGCAGAACAACGTTGGGGACTAGCGGGAGGCATGACACCGGGGAGCTGTTTTTT.

The chain joins TRBV28 to TRBJ2-1; TRBD2 agrees at 7 bases. This CDR3 has 16 amino acids. Losses at the gene ends were 6 bases for V and 8 bases for J; bases not matched to a gene: 16. Germline lookup yields CDR1 MDHEN and CDR2 SYDVKM. The CDR3 bases are TGTGCCAGCAGCTCCAGACTAGCCATACAGTATGATGAGCAGTTCTTC. It specifies CASSSRLAIQYDEQFF.

This clonotype has ten or more counts. CDR3 sequence: CASSLVGDRGSSGANVLTF. DNA for the CDR3: TGTGCCAGCAGCTTAGTTGGTGACAGGGGGAGTTCTGGGGCCAACGTCCTGACTTTC. The J gene is TRBJ2-6, the V gene TRBV7-9; 9 bases align to TRBD1. This CDR3 comprises 19 residues. The J segment lost 1 base and the V segment lost 1 base, leaving 8 bases of the junction unmatched. CDR1 SEHNR and CDR2 FQNEAQ come from the germline V gene (reference sequence). Variable domain in full (rest from reference TRBV7-9 and TRBJ2-6): DTGVSQNPRHKITKRGQNVTFRCDPISEHNRLYWYRQTLGQGPEFLTYFQNEAQLEKSRLLSDRFSAERPKGSFSTLEIQRTEQGDSAMYLCASSLVGDRGSSGANVLTFGAGSRLTVL.

This clonotype was seen repeatedly, ten times or more. For the CDR3, the DNA is TGCGCCAGCAGCCAAGGAGGAGACAGGGGGCTTCAGCCCCAGCATTTT. This translates into CASSQGGDRGLQPQHF. The V gene is TRBV4-1, the J gene TRBJ1-5, with TRBD1 identical over 10 bases. The CDR3 totals 16 residues. Germline V gene lookup returns CDR1 MGHRA and CDR2 YSYEKL. The ends lost 1 base at V and 6 bases at J; junction bases unmatched: 6.

About this clonotype: A much larger clone lies one base from this, so it may be a read error. The genes are TRBV6-6 and TRBJ2-4; a possible D gene is TRBD1 (8 bases). The length of the CDR3 is 19 residues. CDR1 and CDR2 (germline): MNHNY, SVGAGI (reference sequence). Written as DNA, the CDR3 is TGTGCCAACAGTTACAACCGGGGGACAGGTCCGGGGGGCAAAAACATTCAGTACTTC. It translates to CANSYNRGTGPGGKNIQYF.

Notes on this clonotype: The junction does not match germline at one end; this may be a read error. V usage is TRBV19 and J usage is TRBJ1-6; D gene unclear. Germline assignment: CDR1 LNHDA and CDR2 SQIVND (reference sequence). This CDR3 is 13 amino acids long. CDR3 amino acids: CATTWGYNSPLHF. CDR3 DNA: TGTGCCACCACGTGGGGTTATAATTCTCCCCTCCACTTT.

This clonotype has ten or more counts. V is TRBV29-1 and J is TRBJ2-7; D is perhaps TRBD2 (5 bases). This CDR3 comprises 15 residues. Germline CDR1 and CDR2: SQVTM and ANQGSEA. The V end was cut by 2 bases, the J end by 2 bases, with 16 bases between. Here the CDR3 reads CSVETRGRVPYEQYF. The CDR3 coding sequence is TGCAGCGTTGAAACCCGGGGTAGGGTTCCCTACGAGCAGTACTTC.

Ten or more counts support this clonotype. The chain links TRBV9 to TRBJ2-3, with 8 nucleotides matching TRBD1. This CDR3 is 15 amino acids long. V dropped 3 bases and J dropped 4; count of bases not matched to a gene: 7. CDR1 is SGDLS and CDR2 is YYNGEE in the germline V gene. The DNA for the CDR3 is TGTGCCAGCAGCGGACAGGACAGGGTGGCAGATACGCAGTATTTT. It specifies CASSGQDRVADTQYF.

This rearrangement joins TRBV12-3 or TRBV12-4 to TRBJ2-1; D is tentatively TRBD1 or TRBD2 (5 bases each). Trimming removed 2 bases at V and 2 bases at J, with 25 bases between. The length of the CDR3 is 20 residues. The CDR3 bases are TGTGCCAGCAGTTTACCCATCGGCAAGGAGCAGGGAGTAGCCTACAATGAGCAGTTCTTC. Translation: CASSLPIGKEQGVAYNEQFF.

This clonotype was seen ten or more times. This rearrangement joins TRBV6-5 to TRBJ2-7; D perhaps matches TRBD2 (5 bases). In germline, CDR1 is MNHEY, CDR2 SVGAGI. CDR3 length: 12 residues. Trimming pared 2 bases from V and 4 bases from J, leaving 6 bases between. The chain's CDR3 is CASSYRGYEQYF. Written as DNA, the CDR3 is TGTGCCAGCAGTTACCGCGGGTACGAGCAGTACTTC.

This clonotype was counted ten times or more. The chain recombines TRBV28 with TRBJ2-1, with 9 bases lining up with TRBD2. The CDR3 is 16 amino acids. With V trimmed by 6 bases and J by 8 bases, 14 bases remained unmatched. The germline gives CDR1 MDHEN, CDR2 SYDVKM. CDR3 loop: CASRPRVAGASDEQFF. The DNA for the CDR3 is TGTGCCAGCAGACCCCGGGTAGCGGGAGCCTCGGATGAGCAGTTCTTC.

This clonotype was seen ten or more times. This chain connects TRBV20-1 to TRBJ1-2, with D perhaps TRBD1 (5 bases). This CDR3 is 12 amino acids long. Per the germline V gene, CDR1 is DFQATT and CDR2 is SNEGSKA (reference sequence). Trimming took 4 bases from V and 3 from J, leaving 9 bases between them. In nucleotides, the CDR3 is TGCAGTGCTACAGGGCTCGACTATGGCTACACCTTC. Protein sequence: CSATGLDYGYTF.

In its sample, this clonotype was seen many times. At one end, the junction sequence differs from germline, possibly due to a read error. The chain couples TRBV7-9 to TRBJ1-2; D gene uncertain. The CDR3 totals 11 residues. Germline assignment: CDR1 SEHNR and CDR2 FQNEAQ (reference sequence). CDR3 DNA sequence: TGTGCCAGCAGCGGCTTGGGGATCCTTCGCTTC. Its protein product is CASSGLGILRF.

This clonotype was counted at least ten times. The J gene is TRBJ2-7, the V gene TRBV6-5; D gene ambiguous. Between the trimmed V and J ends, which lost 9 bases and 3 bases, there was a span of 12 bases. Germline V gene data show CDR1 as MNHEY and CDR2 as SVGAGI. CDR3 size: 12 residues. CDR3 region: CASAASDYEQYF. CDR3 DNA: TGTGCCAGTGCGGCGTCCGACTACGAGCAGTACTTC.

The chain has TRBV7-9 and TRBJ2-3; a possible D gene is TRBD2 (8 bases). The germline V and J ends were trimmed by 7 bases and 5 bases, with 19 bases remaining between them. Germline values: CDR1 SEHNR, CDR2 FQNEAQ (reference sequence). CDR3 length equals 15 residues. The chain's CDR3 is CASTQGGLAGDTQYF. As DNA, the CDR3 is TGTGCCAGCACCCAGGGGGGGCTAGCGGGAGATACGCAGTATTTT.

This clonotype came up many times. The chain uses TRBV4-1 and TRBJ2-1, with D tentatively TRBD1 (6 bases). Germline V CDR1 and CDR2: MGHRA, YSYEKL. The V end was cut by 4 bases, the J end by 10 bases, with 11 bases between. CDR3 length: 12 residues. This chain's CDR3 is CASSLTGTEQFF. In DNA, the CDR3 is TGCGCCAGCAGCCTTACAGGGACCGAGCAGTTCTTC.

This clonotype occurred many times. The chain couples TRBV10-3 to TRBJ2-2; 7 bases align to TRBD1. Germline loops: CDR1 ENHRY, CDR2 SYGVKD. Trimming at V came to 7 bases and at J to 3 bases, leaving 2 bases not matched to a gene. The CDR3 length is 13 residues. CDR3 residues: CAINQGDTGELFF. As DNA, the CDR3 is TGTGCCATCAATCAGGGGGACACCGGGGAGCTGTTTTTT.

The chain links TRBV20-1 to TRBJ2-3; 13 bases are a match to TRBD2. The junction had 11 bases not matched to a gene; V was cut back by 6 bases and J by 2 bases. There are 17 residues in the CDR3. Germline V gene sequence: CDR1 DFQATT, CDR2 SNEGSKA (reference sequence). CDR3 in amino acids: CSARTSGGAGVTDTQYF. The CDR3 nucleotides read TGCAGTGCGAGGACTAGCGGGGGAGCAGGGGTCACAGATACGCAGTATTTT.

Details on this clonotype: A much larger clone lies a single base off, so this may be a read error. CDR3 sequence: CALRGGNKEQFF. The DNA of the CDR3 is TGTGCCCTCCGTGGGGGCAACAAAGAGCAGTTCTTC. The rearrangement links TRBV7-9 to TRBJ2-1; possible D gene TRBD1, 6 bases. The CDR3 length is 12 residues. CDR1 is SEHNR and CDR2 is FQNEAQ in the germline V gene (reference sequence).

In this sample, this clonotype turned up many times. The chain couples TRBV15 to TRBJ2-1, with TRBD1 matching over 8 bases. V shed 1 base and J 4 bases; nucleotides not matched to a gene: 3. CDR3 length: 15 amino acids. Germline CDR1 and CDR2: LNHNV and YYDKDF (reference sequence). The CDR3 bases are TGTGCCACCAGCAGAGCGGGACAGGTTTACAATGAGCAGTTCTTC. Protein sequence: CATSRAGQVYNEQFF.

The table lists this clonotype with a few counts. The genes are TRBV12-3 or TRBV12-4 and TRBJ1-1; D is undetermined. V lost 1 base, J lost 0 bases, and 6 bases lay in between. The CDR3 extends over 14 amino acids. This chain's CDR3 is CASSLGDMNTEAFF. The CDR3 nucleotides are TGTGCCAGCAGTTTAGGAGACATGAACACTGAAGCTTTCTTT.